A single sample is the source of the 14 T cell receptor beta chains below, sequenced in a study of control samples from healthy donors and cancer patients. The repertoire was sequenced with immunoSEQ multiplex PCR; TCRdb's copy has only in-frame clones and lacks some. The sample lists roughly 100,000 clones, roughly 80% occurring once. The source material was blood. These receptors all come from a woman aged 50 to 60 in good health.

This rearrangement joins TRBV10-3 to TRBJ1-1; maybe TRBD1 (5 bases). V lost 6 bases and J 4 bases, leaving 21 bases between the germline ends. Germline CDR1 reads ENHRY; CDR2 reads SYGVKD. The length of the CDR3 is 16 residues. CDR3 in DNA: TGTGCCATCAGCGCCGGGAGGGGAGGTCGCGGCACTGAAGCTTTCTTT. Translated, it gives CAISAGRGGRGTEAFF.

The V gene is TRBV5-1, the J gene TRBJ1-1, with 9 bases fitting TRBD1. V dropped 5 bases and J dropped 2; count of bases not matched to a gene: 4. The CDR3 has 14 amino acids. Germline loops: CDR1 SGHRS, CDR2 YFSETQ. In DNA form, the CDR3 reads TGCGCCAGCAGTCAAACAGGGGGCAACACTGAAGCTTTCTTT. Translated, it gives CASSQTGGNTEAFF. The whole variable domain, remainder taken from reference TRBV5-1 and TRBJ1-1, is KAGVTQTPRYLIKTRGQQVTLSCSPISGHRSVSWYQQTPGQGLQFLFEYFSETQRNKGNFPGRFSGRQFSNSRSEMNVSTLELGDSALYLCASSQTGGNTEAFFGQGTRLTVV.

With respect to this clone: The conserved phenylalanine or tryptophan normally closing the CDR3 is absent here, so this likely arose from a read error. The gene calls are TRBV5-1 and TRBJ1-2, with 7 bases lining up with TRBD1. The CDR3 runs 15 residues. Germline CDR1 reads SGHRS; CDR2 reads YFSETQ. Losses at the gene ends were 4 bases for V and 6 bases for J; bases not matched to a gene: 12. CDR3 DNA sequence: TGCGCCAGCAGCAGGACAGGAGAAGGCGGAAATGGCTACACCCTC. Amino acid sequence: CASSRTGEGGNGYTL.

The chain couples TRBV2 to TRBJ1-4, with D perhaps matching TRBD1 (6 bases). Germline CDR1 reads SNHLY; CDR2 reads FYNNEI. Trimming left V 6 bases short and J 7 bases short, with 21 bases between. The CDR3 covers 16 residues. In DNA, the CDR3 is TGTGCCAGCAGAGACCGAACAGGGACGGTTCGTGAAAAACTGTTTTTT. Translation gives CASRDRTGTVREKLFF.

This rearrangement joins TRBV6-6 to TRBJ2-7, with D perhaps given as TRBD1 or TRBD2 (5 bases each). The V end lost 8 bases, the J end lost 3 bases, and 20 bases lay between the germline ends. This CDR3 has 15 amino acids. CDR1 MNHNY and CDR2 SVGAGI come from the germline V gene (reference sequence). This chain's CDR3 is CASARDPKSLYEQYF. The CDR3 DNA reads as TGTGCCAGCGCTCGGGACCCCAAATCCCTCTACGAGCAGTACTTC.

This clone was recorded a few times. This chain connects TRBV9 to TRBJ2-3, with D possibly TRBD2 on 6 matching bases. CDR3 length: 15 amino acids. Trimming took 4 bases from V and 6 from J, leaving 18 bases between them. Germline values: CDR1 SGDLS, CDR2 YYNGEE. The chain's CDR3 is CASSSGRTNADTQYF. CDR3 nucleotide sequence: TGTGCCAGCAGCTCCGGGAGAACGAATGCGGATACGCAGTATTTT.

V is TRBV27 and J is TRBJ2-7; tentative D call: TRBD2 (7 bases). Trimming removed 3 bases at V and 4 bases at J, with 13 bases between. Germline-derived CDR1 and CDR2 are MNHEY and SMNVEV (reference sequence). The CDR3 runs to 14 residues. CDR3 sequence reads: CASSFFGGAYEQYF. The CDR3 coding sequence is TGTGCCAGCAGTTTCTTTGGGGGGGCTTACGAGCAGTACTTC.

J is TRBJ2-1 and V is TRBV4-3; D ambiguous. Germline CDR1 and CDR2: LGHNA and YSLEER. Trimming took 0 bases from V and 0 from J, leaving 3 bases between them. The CDR3 has 14 amino acids. DNA for the CDR3: TGCGCCAGCAGCCAAGATACCTCCTACAATGAGCAGTTCTTC. Amino acids: CASSQDTSYNEQFF.

The chain combines TRBV6-5 with TRBJ2-5; 7 bases map to TRBD1. The germline V gene has CDR1 MNHEY and CDR2 SVGAGI. J gave up 1 base and V 9 bases, and 8 bases lay outside the gene matches. This CDR3 is built from 14 residues. CDR3 residues: CASLGQRFQETQYF. In DNA form, the CDR3 reads TGTGCCAGTTTGGGACAGCGATTCCAAGAGACCCAGTACTTC.

This chain uses TRBV19 with TRBJ2-5, with 7 bases lining up with TRBD2. The CDR3 sequence is 14 residues long. Germline V gene data show CDR1 as LNHDA and CDR2 as SQIVND (reference sequence). The trim removed 3 bases at V and 1 base at J, leaving 2 bases unmatched. CDR3 DNA sequence: TGTGCCAGTAGTATGGGGGGGAGCCAAGAGACCCAGTACTTC. Its protein is CASSMGGSQETQYF.

The gene calls are TRBV27 and TRBJ1-3; 7 bases match TRBD1. The CDR3 covers 15 residues. Losses at the gene ends were 4 bases for V and 4 bases for J; bases not matched to a gene: 7. From germline, CDR1 is MNHEY and CDR2 SMNVEV (reference sequence). The CDR3 DNA reads TGTGCCAGCAGTTCCCTAGGGACAGCCGGAAACACCATATATTTT. Translation: CASSSLGTAGNTIYF.

CDR3 sequence (DNA): TGTGCCAGCAGTTACTCCTCGGGGGAGGGTTTCACAGATACGCAGTATTTT. Its translation: CASSYSSGEGFTDTQYF. The gene calls are TRBV6-2 or TRBV6-3 and TRBJ2-3, with 7 nucleotides matching TRBD2. V lost 0 bases, J lost 2 bases, and 8 bases stayed unmatched. Germline CDR1 and CDR2: MNHEY and SVGEGT. This CDR3 has 17 residues.

The gene calls are TRBV10-3 and TRBJ1-6; maybe TRBD1 (6 bases). V lost 6 bases to trimming and J lost 5 bases, with 14 bases between them. This CDR3 is 15 amino acids long. Germline CDR1 ENHRY, CDR2 SYGVKD. In DNA form, the CDR3 reads TGTGCCATCAGAAACACAGGGCCAGATAATTCACCCCTCCACTTT. This translates into CAIRNTGPDNSPLHF.

This rearrangement joins TRBV27 to TRBJ1-1; D remains unclear. Germline V gene sequence: CDR1 MNHEY, CDR2 SMNVEV (reference sequence). V was shortened by 6 bases and J by 1 base, with 12 bases between the two germline ends. This CDR3 is built from 14 residues. The CDR3 region has the DNA TGTGCCAGCAGCCTAAAAAGGCAGAACACTGAAGCTTTCTTT. It encodes CASSLKRQNTEAFF.